This T cell receptor beta chain came from a study of T-cell reconstitution after alpha-beta-depleted transplantation in children. General study results and limits: Where alpha-beta T cells came from about two months after transplant was reportedly several hundred expanded graft clones.

This clonotype was counted at least ten times. No antigen is known for it. The CDR3 sequence is 14 residues long. The germline CDR1 and CDR2 sequences are SGDLS and YYNGEE. Trimming took off 0 bases at V and 3 bases at J, with 9 bases between the two ends. Molecular barcoding with unique molecular identifiers was used for the TCRbeta library. TCRdb recomputed calls from the PCR reads with MiXCR, one row per CDR3 protein. Among about 200,000 distinct CDR3 sequences listed, roughly 6.5% were seen once. The genes are TRBV9 and TRBJ1-1, with no clear D. The sequences come from PBMCs, collected before TCRalphabeta/CD19-depleted stem cell transplant. This clonotype was obtained from a girl under three years old with combined immunodeficiency, due to receive a stem cell transplant. The CDR3 DNA reads TGTGCCAGCAGCGTAGGGGAGGGAGACACTGAAGCTTTCTTT. Translated: CASSVGEGDTEAFF.